Presented here are 9 T cell receptor beta chains from one specimen sequenced in a study of blood T cells in healthy people across ages. The second PCR ran 7 to 11 cycles with a sample-barcoded 5' primer and J-beta primers. TCRdb reanalysed the 5' RACE reads using MiXCR and keeps one entry per CDR3 protein. The data show about 730,000 distinct CDR3 sequences, about 40% seen once. The sequencing sample was made of blood. These TCRs come from a woman aged 55-75 years in good health.

This clonotype was seen more than once but under ten times. The rearrangement links TRBV28 to TRBJ1-5, with D unclear. The CDR3 has 15 residues. The germline V and J ends were trimmed by 5 bases and 4 bases, with 15 bases remaining between them. Germline loops: CDR1 MDHEN, CDR2 SYDVKM. The CDR3 DNA sequence: TGTGCCAGCAGTCCCCCTGTGAGCATAAATCAGCCCCAGCATTTT. As protein: CASSPPVSINQPQHF.

The chain joins TRBV3-1 to TRBJ2-1, with 9 positions matching TRBD2. CDR1 is LGHDT, CDR2 YNNKEL, per germline (reference sequence). Trimming cost V 4 bases and J 8 bases; bases outside gene matches: 9. The CDR3 covers 15 residues. The CDR3, as DNA: TGTGCCAGCAGCCGCACAGCGGGAGGTATCCATGAGCAGTTCTTC. It codes for CASSRTAGGIHEQFF.

This clonotype was seen only a few times. This chain uses TRBV6-2 or TRBV6-3 with TRBJ2-1; 8 bases agree with TRBD2. The CDR3 loop spans 14 amino acids. V lost 5 bases and J lost 9; bases outside the gene matches: 9. Germline CDR1 MNHEY, CDR2 SVGEGT. The CDR3: CASSRTGTSSEQFF. Here the CDR3 DNA reads TGTGCCAGCAGTAGGACCGGGACTAGTAGTGAGCAGTTCTTC.

The chain uses TRBV5-1 and TRBJ2-7; D perhaps matches TRBD1 (6 bases). The ends were cut back, 0 bases at V and 5 bases at J, with 12 bases in the middle. The CDR3 runs to 14 residues. Germline values: CDR1 SGHRS, CDR2 YFSETQ. The CDR3 coding sequence is TGCGCCAGCAGCTTGGTGGGGGCGACGAACGAGCAGTACTTC. Translation gives CASSLVGATNEQYF.

This sequence joins TRBV24-1 and TRBJ2-5; 9 bases match TRBD1. The V gene end was trimmed by 3 bases and the J gene end by 1 base; junction bases not matched to a gene: 2. This CDR3 spans 15 amino acids. CDR1 and CDR2 from the germline V gene are KGHDR and SFDVKD. CDR3: CATSDGQGPQETQYF. Here the CDR3 DNA reads TGTGCCACCAGTGATGGACAGGGGCCCCAAGAGACCCAGTACTTC.

About this clonotype: This could be a read error, since a much larger clone is one nucleotide away. The V gene is TRBV7-2, the J gene TRBJ2-5; 7 bases align to TRBD2. This CDR3 comprises 13 residues. Looked up from germline, CDR1 is SGHTA and CDR2 is FQGNSA. With 6 bases clipped from V and 9 bases from J, the junction kept 10 bases outside the gene matches. DNA of the CDR3: TGTGCCAGCAGTCCCGGACTAGGCGAGGCCCAGTACTTC. This translates into CASSPGLGEAQYF.

The genes are TRBV20-1 and TRBJ2-1, with TRBD1 as a possible D gene (6 bases). Germline assignment: CDR1 DFQATT and CDR2 SNEGSKA (reference sequence). The CDR3 runs to 15 residues. Trimming cost V 1 base and J 7 bases, with 17 bases left between them. The CDR3 here is CSARAAQGVGNEQFF. For the CDR3, the DNA is TGCAGTGCTAGAGCCGCACAGGGCGTTGGGAATGAGCAGTTCTTC.

The CDR3: CASRQGATEAFF. In DNA, the CDR3 is TGTGCCAGCAGACAGGGGGCCACTGAAGCTTTCTTT. This chain links TRBV6-1 with TRBJ1-1, with 9 positions matching TRBD1. Germline V lookup: CDR1 MNHNS, CDR2 SASEGT. V dropped 6 bases and J dropped 4; count of bases not matched to a gene: 0. This CDR3 has 12 amino acids.

This clonotype has only a few counts. The chain is built from TRBV12-3 or TRBV12-4 and TRBJ1-2; no definite D call. V lost 1 base, J lost 8 bases, and 8 bases lay in between. This CDR3 contains 12 residues. The CDR3 spells CASSLDGLGYTF. DNA of the CDR3: TGTGCCAGCAGTTTAGACGGGTTAGGCTACACCTTC.